This T cell receptor (beta chain) was documented in a study of blood T cell repertoires in COVID-19. Study information: Specimens from acute and convalescent COVID-19 originated in the United States, Italy and Spain. Nucleic acid was either cDNA or gDNA, and it came from T cells, B-cell-depleted T cells, or PBMCs.

Methods used by the authors: How many nucleated cells were present was estimated from reference gene primer amplification. Produced via immunoSEQ multiplex PCR; TCRdb's table is partial and in-frame only. V, J and clone size are those of that table, while D and trimming were read from the DNA. The sample has 45,000 to 65,000 clones, around 84% seen once. The CDR3 extends over 15 amino acids. J was trimmed by 7 bases and V by 3 bases; bases with no gene match: 8. The V gene's germline CDR1 is MDHEN and CDR2 SYDVKM. This clonotype originated in a man aged 80 or over with active COVID-19. The chain carries TRBV28 and TRBJ1-4; 7 bases match TRBD1. What was sequenced was peripheral blood. CDR3 sequence: CASSFPTGSIEKLFF. DNA of the CDR3: TGTGCCAGCAGTTTCCCGACAGGGTCGATTGAAAAACTGTTTTTT. Supplemented by reference TRBV28 and TRBJ1-4, the full variable domain reads DVKVTQSSRYLVKRTGEKVFLECVQDMDHENMFWYRQDPGLGLRLIYFSYDVKMKEKGDIPEGYSVSREKKERFSLILESASTNQTSMYLCASSFPTGSIEKLFFGSGTQLSVL.